This TCR beta chain came from a study of cytomegalovirus exposure and HLA in healthy donors. Overall study context: A prior study identified 90 million to 120 million unique TCR beta sequences from 190 million or so T cells. In terms of ancestry, the Caucasian-associated cluster contained about four fifths of the approximately 400 genotyped donors.

Germline CDR1 SEHNR, CDR2 FQNEAQ (reference sequence). The CDR3 has 14 residues. V shed 5 bases and J shed 1 base, with 12 bases lying between them. Amplification used 60 Vbeta primers and 13 Jbeta primers. Clones were read by immunoSEQ multiplex PCR, and TCRdb kept only the in-frame ones, dropping some. In the table there are 110,000 or so clones, around 79% of which are singletons. The rearrangement joins TRBV7-9 to TRBJ2-7; D might be TRBD1 (5 bases). The receptor was derived from a woman under 30 in good health and CMV-seronegative. Sample: PBMCs. The CDR3 DNA reads TGTGCCAGCAGCCCAAGGGGCCAATCCTACGAGCAGTACTTC. Translated: CASSPRGQSYEQYF.